The 7 T cell receptor beta chains below were found in one sample sequenced in a study of PD-L1 blockade in urothelial cancer. Repertoires were generated with immunoSEQ multiplex PCR, while TCRdb's copy carries only in-frame clones and drops some. Of about 69,000 clones listed, 85% to 90% are singletons. The source material was PBMCs, sampled around atezolizumab (anti-PD-L1) treatment. These receptors were obtained from a man aged 55-75 years with urothelial cancer.

This clone was picked up one time. The chain employs TRBV5-1 and TRBJ2-3; 7 positions agree with TRBD2. After removal of 5 bases from V and 3 bases from J, the junction contained 9 bases not matched to a gene. This CDR3 region has 15 residues. Per the germline V gene, CDR1 is SGHRS and CDR2 is YFSETQ. The CDR3 loop is CASSIKAGQTDTQYF. DNA for the CDR3: TGCGCCAGCAGTATAAAAGCGGGGCAAACAGATACGCAGTATTTT.

V is TRBV2 and J is TRBJ2-7; no definite D call. CDR1 SNHLY and CDR2 FYNNEI come from the germline V gene. The CDR3 runs to 14 residues. V lost 3 bases to trimming and J lost 0 bases, with 9 bases between them. For the CDR3, the DNA is TGTGCCAGCAGTGAGAACAGTCTCTCCTACGAGCAGTACTTC. Translation gives CASSENSLSYEQYF.

This clone was detected a few times. V is TRBV19 and J is TRBJ1-2; a possible D gene is TRBD1 (5 bases). V was clipped by 3 bases and J by 5 bases, with 10 bases between them. This CDR3 is built from 13 residues. The germline gives CDR1 LNHDA, CDR2 SQIVND (reference sequence). CDR3 amino acids: CASSIPGQYGYTF. CDR3 nucleotides: TGTGCCAGTAGTATCCCAGGGCAATATGGCTACACCTTC.

The CDR3: CASRTGGRRNIQYF. Here the CDR3 DNA reads TGCGCCAGCAGGACAGGGGGTAGGAGAAACATTCAGTACTTC. This chain uses TRBV23-1 with TRBJ2-4; 9 bases map to TRBD1. TRBV23-1 is flagged as an ORF with uncertain function. V lost 6 bases to trimming and J lost 6 bases; unmatched junction nucleotides: 6. This CDR3 comprises 14 residues.

In this sample, this clone turned up once. The chain has TRBV12-5 and TRBJ1-5, with unresolved D. CDR3 length: 15 residues. The germline V and J ends were trimmed by 7 bases and 11 bases, with 24 bases remaining between them. Germline values: CDR1 LGHNT, CDR2 FRNRAP. This CDR3 is CASADDGTNARAQHF. CDR3 in DNA: TGTGCTAGTGCCGACGACGGAACTAATGCCCGGGCCCAGCATTTT. Together with reference TRBV12-5 and TRBJ1-5, the CDR3 gives the full variable domain: DARVTQTPRHKVTEMGQEVTMRCQPILGHNTVFWYRQTMMQGLELLAYFRNRAPLDDSGMPKDRFSAEMPDATLATLKIQPSEPRDSAVYFCASADDGTNARAQHFGDGTRLSIL.

This rearrangement joins TRBV6-5 to TRBJ2-2; TRBD2 is a possible D gene (6 bases). The length of the CDR3 is 14 residues. CDR1 is MNHEY, CDR2 SVGAGI, per germline. Trimming removed 0 bases at V and 4 bases at J, with 6 bases between. In nucleotides, the CDR3 is TGTGCCAGCAGTTACTCGCGGGGCACCGGGGAGCTGTTTTTT. Translation: CASSYSRGTGELFF.

This sequence joins TRBV5-1 and TRBJ1-2; the D is unclear. The CDR3 runs to 16 residues. Trimming removed 0 bases at V and 4 bases at J, with 16 bases between. Per germline, CDR1 SGHRS and CDR2 YFSETQ. As DNA, the CDR3 is TGCGCCAGCAGCTTGGTGAGGCAGGCGGGGAGCTATGGCTACACCTTC. This gives the protein CASSLVRQAGSYGYTF.